The 29 T cell receptor beta chains given below trace back to one sample, sequenced in a study of T cell responses to AZD1222 COVID-19 vaccine (dated by TCRdb to the early 2020s). The sample's time point label, decoded: baseline before first vaccination. The library was made by the immunoSEQ multiplex PCR assay. Here the immuneACCESS table is served through TCRdb, limited to in-frame sequences with V and J called. Missing clones are a known gap in these copies; in checked studies unresolved V genes cover under half, and the rest lacks a known reason. The sample includes roughly 140,000 clones, with 90% to 95% observed a single time. Roughly 5.5% of the sample is taken by the ten largest. The sample here was peripheral blood, taken on day 0 of AZD1222 vaccination. These receptors all come from an adult in good health.

The rearrangement joins TRBV9 to TRBJ2-7; 9 nucleotides align to TRBD2. The CDR3 totals 14 residues. Germline V gene data show CDR1 as SGDLS and CDR2 as YYNGEE. The V gene end was trimmed by 0 bases and the J gene end by 2 bases; junction bases not matched to a gene: 0. The CDR3 bases are TGTGCCAGCAGCGTAGGACTAGCGGCCTACGAGCAGTACTTC. This encodes CASSVGLAAYEQYF.

Of note for this clone: A much larger clone differs from this one at a single base, so this may be a read error. J is TRBJ1-1 and V is TRBV5-8; 9 bases are shared with TRBD1. This CDR3 is built from 14 residues. Germline assignment: CDR1 SGHTS and CDR2 YDEGEE. V was clipped by 3 bases and J by 3 bases; unmatched bases: 3. In DNA, the CDR3 is TGTGCCAGCAGCTGGGGACAGGGCGACACTGAAGCTTTCTTT. As protein: CASSWGQGDTEAFF. Full variable domain (remainder filled in from reference TRBV5-8 and TRBJ1-1): EAGVTQSPTHLIKTRGQQATLRCSPISGHTSVYWYQQALGLGLQFLLWYDEGEERNRGNFPPRFSGRQFPNYSSELNVNALELEDSALYLCASSWGQGDTEAFFGQGTRLTVV.

The V and J genes are TRBV5-1 and TRBJ1-6; 7 bases fit TRBD1. The CDR3 has 15 amino acids. The germline V gene encodes CDR1 SGHRS and CDR2 YFSETQ. V shed 2 bases, J shed 7 bases, and the junction held 6 bases outside the gene matches. The CDR3 loop is CASSLQGLGNSPLHF. CDR3 coding DNA: TGCGCCAGCAGCTTACAGGGGCTTGGCAATTCACCCCTCCACTTT.

The chain links TRBV7-8 to TRBJ2-7; D unresolved. The CDR3 is 13 amino acids. Germline V gene lookup returns CDR1 SGHVS and CDR2 FQNEAQ. Trimming took off 4 bases at V and 0 bases at J, with 7 bases between the two ends. CDR3 sequence reads: CASSSFDSYEQYF. CDR3 DNA: TGTGCCAGCAGCTCCTTTGACTCCTACGAGCAGTACTTC.

The chain couples TRBV28 to TRBJ2-5, with D possibly TRBD1 on 6 matching bases. The CDR3 sequence is 15 residues long. Germline assignment: CDR1 MDHEN and CDR2 SYDVKM. Trimming stripped 5 bases from V and 4 bases from J, with 17 bases between. CDR3 region: CASSPSLGHRETQYF. The CDR3 bases are TGTGCCAGCAGTCCATCGTTGGGACATCGAGAGACCCAGTACTTC. Full variable domain (rest looked up from reference TRBV28 and TRBJ2-5): DVKVTQSSRYLVKRTGEKVFLECVQDMDHENMFWYRQDPGLGLRLIYFSYDVKMKEKGDIPEGYSVSREKKERFSLILESASTNQTSMYLCASSPSLGHRETQYFGPGTRLLVL.

In DNA, the CDR3 is TGTGCCAGCAGCCAAGACGCCGGGACGGAAGCTTTCTTT. Amino acid sequence: CASSQDAGTEAFF. The J gene is TRBJ1-1, the V gene TRBV4-2, with D perhaps TRBD1 (5 bases). The ends were cut back, 0 bases at V and 8 bases at J, with 10 bases in the middle. The CDR3 contains 13 residues. From germline, CDR1 is LGHNA and CDR2 YNFKEQ.

This clone was seen only a few times. This rearrangement joins TRBV11-2 to TRBJ2-7; D ambiguous. V was trimmed by 1 base and J by 7 bases, leaving 5 bases between them. Germline V gene lookup returns CDR1 SGHAT and CDR2 FQNNGV. The CDR3 sequence is 11 residues long. CDR3 nucleotide sequence: TGTGCCAGCAGCTTAGCCCAGGAGCAGTACTTC. Protein product: CASSLAQEQYF. The variable domain in full, completed from reference TRBV11-2 and TRBJ2-7, reads EAGVAQSPRYKIIEKRQSVAFWCNPISGHATLYWYQQILGQGPKLLIQFQNNGVVDDSQLPKDRFSAERLKGVDSTLKIQPAKLEDSAVYLCASSLAQEQYFGPGTRLTVT.

The rearrangement joins TRBV20-1 to TRBJ2-3; D may be TRBD1 (5 bases). The CDR3 extends over 13 amino acids. Germline V gene sequence: CDR1 DFQATT, CDR2 SNEGSKA (reference sequence). V was clipped by 3 bases and J by 4 bases, with 11 bases between them. CDR3 bases: TGCAGTGCTAGTTTAGGGGCGCCAGATACGCAGTATTTT. Protein product: CSASLGAPDTQYF.

The chain recombines TRBV7-2 with TRBJ1-2; no clear D gene. The V gene lost 3 bases and the J gene lost 8 bases, with 16 bases spanning the gap. CDR1 is SGHTA and CDR2 is FQGNSA in the germline V gene. This CDR3 is 14 amino acids long. CDR3 nucleotide sequence: TGTGCCAGCAGCTTCTCAGTAAGTGGAGACGGCTACACCTTC. This encodes CASSFSVSGDGYTF.

The genes are TRBV18 and TRBJ1-4; no reliable D call. This CDR3 spans 13 amino acids. The V end lost 3 bases, the J end lost 6 bases, and 8 bases lay between the germline ends. The germline CDR1 and CDR2 sequences are KGHSH and LQKENI. CDR3 sequence: CASSPREDEKLFF. CDR3 DNA sequence: TGTGCCAGCTCACCCCGGGAGGATGAAAAACTGTTTTTT.

This rearrangement joins TRBV6-2 or TRBV6-3 to TRBJ1-5; D unclear. Germline CDR1 reads MNHEY; CDR2 reads SVGEGT. V was clipped by 0 bases and J by 7 bases, with 4 bases between them. CDR3 size: 12 residues. The CDR3 bases are TGTGCCAGCAGTTACTCGAGGCAGCCCCAGCATTTT. This codes for CASSYSRQPQHF.

The CDR3 loop reads CSDYLGTGAFDEQFF. CDR3 bases: TGCAGCGATTATCTCGGGACAGGGGCCTTCGATGAGCAGTTCTTC. The rearrangement uses TRBV29-1 and TRBJ2-1; 10 bases match TRBD1. V lost 7 bases to trimming and J lost 8 bases; unmatched junction nucleotides: 14. The CDR3 has 15 amino acids. Germline-derived CDR1 and CDR2 are SQVTM and ANQGSEA.

This clone was observed once. The chain joins TRBV6-5 to TRBJ2-6, with D possibly TRBD1 on 5 matching bases. The CDR3 totals 15 residues. Between the trimmed V and J ends, which lost 7 bases and 1 base, there was a span of 11 bases. Germline values: CDR1 MNHEY, CDR2 SVGAGI. The CDR3: CASKTPGSGANVLTF. The CDR3 nucleotides read TGTGCCAGCAAGACTCCAGGGTCTGGGGCCAACGTCCTGACTTTC.

The chain is built from TRBV30 and TRBJ1-5; D is unclear. Trimming took off 3 bases at V and 8 bases at J, with 26 bases between the two ends. This CDR3 is 17 amino acids long. The germline CDR1 and CDR2 sequences are GTSNPN and SVGIG (reference sequence). Written as DNA, the CDR3 is TGTGCCTGGAGGGACTGTATTGGTCGGCGAGTAAAAAAGCCCCAGCATTTT. Translation: CAWRDCIGRRVKKPQHF.

The chain carries TRBV9 and TRBJ2-3; D is ambiguous. V lost 3 bases, J lost 2 bases, and 16 bases lay in between. The CDR3 extends over 16 amino acids. Looked up from germline, CDR1 is SGDLS and CDR2 is YYNGEE. CDR3: CASSEIPASTTDTQYF. As DNA, the CDR3 is TGTGCCAGCAGCGAGATCCCGGCGAGCACCACAGATACGCAGTATTTT.

This chain connects TRBV2 to TRBJ2-2; no definite D call. Germline V gene sequence: CDR1 SNHLY, CDR2 FYNNEI. V was trimmed by 6 bases and J by 6 bases, leaving 5 bases between them. The CDR3 has 11 amino acids. Written as DNA, the CDR3 is TGTGCCAGCAGGGACCCCGGGGAGCTGTTTTTT. Amino acids: CASRDPGELFF.

The J gene is TRBJ2-7, the V gene TRBV2; D is possibly TRBD1 (6 bases). Trimming cost V 6 bases and J 0 bases, with 12 bases left between them. The germline gives CDR1 SNHLY, CDR2 FYNNEI. This CDR3 has 14 residues. For the CDR3, the DNA is TGTGCCAGCAGGATTGACAGGAACTCCTACGAGCAGTACTTC. Its protein product is CASRIDRNSYEQYF. The full variable domain, rest sourced from reference TRBV2 and TRBJ2-7, is EPEVTQTPSHQVTQMGQEVILRCVPISNHLYFYWYRQILGQKVEFLVSFYNNEISEKSEIFDDQFSVERPDGSNFTLKIRSTKLEDSAMYFCASRIDRNSYEQYFGPGTRLTVT.

J is TRBJ2-2 and V is TRBV5-1, with TRBD1 as a possible D gene (6 bases). V lost 4 bases to trimming and J lost 3 bases, with 19 bases between them. In germline, CDR1 is SGHRS, CDR2 YFSETQ. The CDR3 loop spans 17 amino acids. The CDR3 DNA reads as TGCGCCAGCAGCCTTGGAATGGACAGTCGCGACACCGGGGAGCTGTTTTTT. This codes for CASSLGMDSRDTGELFF.

J is TRBJ1-2 and V is TRBV5-1; possible D gene TRBD1, 5 bases. CDR3 length equals 12 residues. V lost 5 bases to trimming and J lost 3 bases, with 8 bases between them. In germline, CDR1 is SGHRS, CDR2 YFSETQ. The CDR3 spells CASRWGDYGYTF. Here the CDR3 DNA reads TGCGCCAGCAGGTGGGGGGACTATGGCTACACCTTC. Full variable domain (missing parts from reference TRBV5-1 and TRBJ1-2): KAGVTQTPRYLIKTRGQQVTLSCSPISGHRSVSWYQQTPGQGLQFLFEYFSETQRNKGNFPGRFSGRQFSNSRSEMNVSTLELGDSALYLCASRWGDYGYTFGSGTRLTVV.

This clone showed up just a few times. The CDR3 nucleotides are TGTGCCACCAGTGATTATACCGGTGGCTACACCTTC. Encoded protein: CATSDYTGGYTF. The rearrangement links TRBV24-1 to TRBJ1-2, with D unclear. V lost 2 bases, J lost 7 bases, and 7 bases lay in between. The CDR3 loop spans 12 amino acids. Germline CDR1 reads KGHDR; CDR2 reads SFDVKD.

Only one count was recorded for this clone. The V gene is TRBV6-5, the J gene TRBJ1-4; tentatively, D is TRBD1 (5 bases). Per germline, CDR1 MNHEY and CDR2 SVGAGI. Trimming took 2 bases from V and 4 from J, leaving 8 bases between them. The CDR3 loop spans 14 amino acids. CDR3 DNA sequence: TGTGCCAGCAGTTACGGCAGGGTTAATGAAAAACTGTTTTTT. The encoded protein is CASSYGRVNEKLFF.

This clone was counted a few times. J is TRBJ1-5 and V is TRBV12-3 or TRBV12-4; possibly TRBD1 for D (6 bases). V was clipped by 3 bases and J by 5 bases, with 8 bases between them. The CDR3 totals 13 residues. The CDR3 reads CASSLDRYQPQHF. The CDR3 DNA reads TGTGCCAGCAGTTTGGACAGATATCAGCCCCAGCATTTT.

The genes are TRBV3-1 (or the pseudogene TRBV3-2) and TRBJ1-6; D unresolved. Trimming removed 0 bases from V and 0 bases from J, with 9 bases in between. This CDR3 contains 17 residues. Germline V CDR1 and CDR2: LGHDT, YNNKEL (reference sequence). The CDR3 bases are TGTGCCAGCAGCCAAGATTGGGGAAGCTCCTATAATTCACCCCTCCACTTT. Protein sequence: CASSQDWGSSYNSPLHF.

The V gene is TRBV5-1, the J gene TRBJ1-2; D not resolved. The V end lost 0 bases, the J end lost 8 bases, and 20 bases lay between the germline ends. This CDR3 has 16 amino acids. Germline V CDR1 and CDR2: SGHRS, YFSETQ. The CDR3 DNA reads TGCGCCAGCAGCTTGGCCAGCGGCCTAGACCGTCGGGGCTACACCTTC. This translates into CASSLASGLDRRGYTF.

This chain joins TRBV7-8 and TRBJ2-7; D is undetermined. CDR1 and CDR2 (germline): SGHVS, FQNEAQ. The ends were cut back, 2 bases at V and 3 bases at J, with 11 bases in the middle. The CDR3 consists of 14 residues. CDR3 residues: CASSLKAALYEQYF. CDR3 nucleotides: TGTGCCAGCAGCTTAAAGGCAGCACTCTACGAGCAGTACTTC.

The chain joins TRBV5-5 to TRBJ2-2; D is possibly TRBD2 (6 bases). CDR1 is SGHKS and CDR2 is YYEKEE in the germline V gene (reference sequence). There are 16 residues in the CDR3. V shed 0 bases and J shed 7 bases, with 16 bases lying between them. CDR3 sequence (DNA): TGTGCCAGCAGCTTGGGAGGTTCCGGGAGAAGCGGGGAGCTGTTTTTT. Residues: CASSLGGSGRSGELFF.

V is TRBV28 and J is TRBJ1-1; TRBD1 aligns across 8 bases. The CDR3 spans 14 residues. V dropped 2 bases and J dropped 11; count of bases not matched to a gene: 10. Germline V gene lookup returns CDR1 MDHEN and CDR2 SYDVKM. CDR3 sequence (DNA): TGTGCCAGCAGTTTACCCCAGGGGGCGGGACGGGCTTTCTTT. It yields the protein CASSLPQGAGRAFF.

This rearrangement joins TRBV5-1 to TRBJ1-2; unclear D gene. Deletions cut 2 bases from V and 6 bases from J, with 11 bases between. Per germline, CDR1 SGHRS and CDR2 YFSETQ. This CDR3 is 13 amino acids long. The CDR3: CASSFPDPNGYTF. CDR3 coding DNA: TGCGCCAGCAGCTTTCCAGATCCGAATGGCTACACCTTC.

The V call is TRBV7-2, the J call TRBJ2-5; 14 positions agree with TRBD2. The germline V gene has CDR1 SGHTA and CDR2 FQGNSA. This CDR3 is 16 amino acids long. V dropped 3 bases and J dropped 4; count of bases not matched to a gene: 4. Here the CDR3 DNA reads TGTGCCAGCAGCTTGGGACTAGCGGGAGAAGGAGAGACCCAGTACTTC. This gives the protein CASSLGLAGEGETQYF.